This T cell receptor (beta chain) was captured by sequencing in a study of blood T cell repertoires in COVID-19. Profiled with immunoSEQ multiplex PCR; TCRdb holds only in-frame clones, not every one. The sample has 200,000 to 250,000 clones, 83% seen once. V lost 6 bases, J lost 7 bases, and 13 bases stayed unmatched. CDR3 size: 15 residues. Germline values: CDR1 MGHDK, CDR2 SYGVNS. Sequencing was carried out using peripheral blood. The clonotype comes from a young woman with COVID-19, enrolled during active disease. The chain uses TRBV25-1 and TRBJ2-7, with 9 bases that match TRBD1. The CDR3 DNA is TGTGCCAGCAGCCTCAGGTCCCCGACAGGGGGAGAGCAGTACTTC. Translation: CASSLRSPTGGEQYF.